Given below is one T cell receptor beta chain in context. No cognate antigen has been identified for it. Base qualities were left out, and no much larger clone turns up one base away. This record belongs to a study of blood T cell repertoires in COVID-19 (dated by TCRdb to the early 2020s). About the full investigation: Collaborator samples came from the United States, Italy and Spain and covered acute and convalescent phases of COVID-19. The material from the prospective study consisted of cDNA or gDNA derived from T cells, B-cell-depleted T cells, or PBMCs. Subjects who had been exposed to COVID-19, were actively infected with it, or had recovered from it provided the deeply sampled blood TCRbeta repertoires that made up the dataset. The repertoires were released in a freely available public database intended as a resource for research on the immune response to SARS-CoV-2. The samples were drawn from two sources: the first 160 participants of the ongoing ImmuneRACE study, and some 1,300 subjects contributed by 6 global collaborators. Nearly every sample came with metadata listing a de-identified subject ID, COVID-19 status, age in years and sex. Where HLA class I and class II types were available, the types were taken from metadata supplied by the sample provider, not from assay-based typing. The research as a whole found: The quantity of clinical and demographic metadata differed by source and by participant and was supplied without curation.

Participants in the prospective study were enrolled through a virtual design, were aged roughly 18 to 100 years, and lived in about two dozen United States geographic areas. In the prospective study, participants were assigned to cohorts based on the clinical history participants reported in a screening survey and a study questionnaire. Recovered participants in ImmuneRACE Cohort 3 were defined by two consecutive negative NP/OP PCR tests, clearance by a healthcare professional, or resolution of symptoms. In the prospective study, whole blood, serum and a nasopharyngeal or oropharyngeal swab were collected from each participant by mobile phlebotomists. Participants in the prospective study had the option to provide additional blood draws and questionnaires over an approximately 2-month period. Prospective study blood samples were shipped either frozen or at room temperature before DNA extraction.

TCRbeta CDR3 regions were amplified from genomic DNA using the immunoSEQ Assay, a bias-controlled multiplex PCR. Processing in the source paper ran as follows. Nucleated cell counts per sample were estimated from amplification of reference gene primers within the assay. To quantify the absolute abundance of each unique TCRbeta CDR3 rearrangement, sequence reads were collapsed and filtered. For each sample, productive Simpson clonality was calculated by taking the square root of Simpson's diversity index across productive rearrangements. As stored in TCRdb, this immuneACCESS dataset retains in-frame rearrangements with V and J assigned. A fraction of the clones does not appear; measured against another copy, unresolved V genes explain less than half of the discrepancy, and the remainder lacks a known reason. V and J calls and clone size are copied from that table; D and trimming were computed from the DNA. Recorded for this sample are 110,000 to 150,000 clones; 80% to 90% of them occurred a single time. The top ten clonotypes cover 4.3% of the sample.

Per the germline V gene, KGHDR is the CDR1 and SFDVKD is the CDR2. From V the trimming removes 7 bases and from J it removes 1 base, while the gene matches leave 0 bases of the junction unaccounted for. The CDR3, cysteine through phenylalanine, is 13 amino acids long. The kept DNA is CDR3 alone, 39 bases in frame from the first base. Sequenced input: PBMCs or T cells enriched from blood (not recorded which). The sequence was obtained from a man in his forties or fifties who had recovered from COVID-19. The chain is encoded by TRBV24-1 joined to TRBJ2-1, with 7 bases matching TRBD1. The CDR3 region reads CATRGQSYNEQFF. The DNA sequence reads TGTGCCACCAGGGGACAGTCCTACAATGAGCAGTTCTTC.